The TCR beta chain described here comes from a study of blood T cell repertoires in COVID-19. Across the whole study: Donors in the United States, Italy and Spain gave samples during acute or convalescent COVID-19. PBMCs, B-cell-depleted T cells, or T cells provided the cDNA or gDNA that made up the material.

Source study methods: The authors estimated nucleated cell counts from reference gene primer amplification. TCRdb keeps only in-frame clones here, not all; method: immunoSEQ multiplex PCR. The D gene and trimming were derived from the DNA, and the V and J assignments and clone size from that table. The profile shows under 40,000 clones, approximately 84% of them singletons. The receptor's source is a man over 45 with active or convalescent COVID-19. Sequencing was done on a sample of peripheral blood.

The CDR3 is CASSLGRENTGELFF. Written as DNA, the CDR3 is TGTGCCAGCTCACTGGGGCGGGAGAACACCGGGGAGCTGTTTTTT. The gene calls are TRBV18 and TRBJ2-2, with D perhaps matching TRBD2 (6 bases). This CDR3 is 15 amino acids long. The V and J ends lost 4 bases and 1 base respectively, with 10 bases between them. Germline V lookup: CDR1 KGHSH, CDR2 LQKENI.